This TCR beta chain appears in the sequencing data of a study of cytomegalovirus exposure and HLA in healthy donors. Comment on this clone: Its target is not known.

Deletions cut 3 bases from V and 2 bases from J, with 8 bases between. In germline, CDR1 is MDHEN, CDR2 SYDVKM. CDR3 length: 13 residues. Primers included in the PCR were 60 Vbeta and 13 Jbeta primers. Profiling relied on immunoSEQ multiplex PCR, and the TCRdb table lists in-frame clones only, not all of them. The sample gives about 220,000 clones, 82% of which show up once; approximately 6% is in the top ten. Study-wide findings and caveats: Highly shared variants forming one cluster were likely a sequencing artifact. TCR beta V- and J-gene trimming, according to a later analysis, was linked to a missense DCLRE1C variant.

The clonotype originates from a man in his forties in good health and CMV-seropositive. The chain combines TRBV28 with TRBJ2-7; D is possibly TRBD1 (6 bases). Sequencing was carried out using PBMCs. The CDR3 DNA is TGTGCCAGCAGTTTCACAGGGACCTACGAGCAGTACTTC. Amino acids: CASSFTGTYEQYF.